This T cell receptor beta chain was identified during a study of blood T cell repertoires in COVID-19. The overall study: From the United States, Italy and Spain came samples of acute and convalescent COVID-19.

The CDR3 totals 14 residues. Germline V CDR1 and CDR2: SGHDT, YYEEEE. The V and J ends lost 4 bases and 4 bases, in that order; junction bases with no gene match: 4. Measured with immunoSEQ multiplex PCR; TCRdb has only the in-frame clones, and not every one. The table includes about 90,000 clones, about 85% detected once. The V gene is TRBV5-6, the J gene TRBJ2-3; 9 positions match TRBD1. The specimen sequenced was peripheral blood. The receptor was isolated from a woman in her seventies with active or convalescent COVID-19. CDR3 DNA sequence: TGTGCCAGCAGCAGGGACAGGGCTGCAGATACGCAGTATTTT. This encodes CASSRDRAADTQYF.